The rows below give T cell receptor beta chains drawn from one sample of a study of a mutant IDH1 vaccine in newly diagnosed glioma. Profiling relied on immunoSEQ multiplex PCR, and the TCRdb table lists in-frame clones only, not all of them. The sample lists tens of thousands of clones; 93% were seen once. Sequencing used PBMCs, obtained from a glioma patient treated with radiotherapy, temozolomide or both. The receptors stem from a man aged 40-49 years with glioma. The CDR3 runs from the conserved cysteine through the conserved F or W. D genes are given only for firm matches. Clone size, where shown, is once, few, many, or a class for clones that have expanded.

clone_size j_call v_call d_call cdr3_length cdr3_nt cdr3_aa
NA TRBJ1-4 TRBV6-1 TRBD1 14 TGTGCCAGCAGTGAACGTAGGACAGGGCTAAAACTGTTTTTT CASSERRTGLKLFF
NA TRBJ2-5 TRBV2 TRBD1 15 TGTGCCAGCAGCCCGAGACAGGGCAGGCAAGAGACCCAGTACTTC CASSPRQGRQETQYF
NA TRBJ1-2 TRBV27 NA 16 TGTGCCAGCAGTTTCCTGAATATGGGTCCCGGAGGTGGCTACACCTTC CASSFLNMGPGGGYTF
NA TRBJ2-1 TRBV5-4 TRBD2 16 TGTGCCAGCAGCCCATCTAGCGGAGGGGCCTACAATGAGCAGTTCTTC CASSPSSGGAYNEQFF
few TRBJ1-1 TRBV27 TRBD1 12 TGTGCCAGCAGTTTAAACAGGGGTGAAGCTTTCTTT CASSLNRGEAFF
NA TRBJ2-7 TRBV27 TRBD1 15 TGTGCCAGCAGTGACGCGACAGGGGGAATGGACGAGCAGTACTTC CASSDATGGMDEQYF
NA TRBJ1-1 TRBV9 NA 12 TGTGCCAGCAGCCCATGGGGGACTGAAGCTTTCTTT CASSPWGTEAFF
NA TRBJ1-1 TRBV18 TRBD1 15 TGTGCCAGCTCATCTGGGACAGTTGGCACCACTGAAGCTTTCTTT CASSSGTVGTTEAFF
NA TRBJ1-1 TRBV12-5 NA 13 TGTGCTAGTGGTTCTACCACGGGAACTGAAGCTTTCTTT CASGSTTGTEAFF
NA TRBJ2-1 TRBV18 TRBD2 15 TGTGCCAGCTCACGTTCGGGGGGGCCGGAAAATGAGCAGTTCTTC CASSRSGGPENEQFF
NA TRBJ2-1 TRBV15 TRBD2 15 TGTGCCACCAGCATTATAAATAGCGGGGGGCATGAGCAGTTCTTC CATSIINSGGHEQFF
NA TRBJ2-3 TRBV4-3 NA 15 TGCGCCAGCAGCCAACGAGGATATGGGACAGATACGCAGTATTTT CASSQRGYGTDTQYF
few TRBJ2-7 TRBV7-8 NA 16 TGTGCCAGCAGCTTAGAGTCACTCAGTCTGAGAGGCGAGCAGTACTTC CASSLESLSLRGEQYF
NA TRBJ2-2 TRBV19 NA 14 TGTGCCAGTAGTATAGGAGCCGGGACCGGGGAGCTGTTTTTT CASSIGAGTGELFF
NA TRBJ1-1 TRBV5-5 NA 14 TGTGCCAGCAGCTTGGAGGATCTCGACACTGAAGCTTTCTTT CASSLEDLDTEAFF
NA TRBJ1-5 TRBV19 NA 15 TGTGCCAGTAGTATTTCAGGGGTGAGGAATCAGCCCCAGCATTTT CASSISGVRNQPQHF
NA TRBJ1-4 TRBV6-5 TRBD1 14 TGTGCCAGCAGTAGGGGACAGGGAGGTGAAAAACTGTTTTTT CASSRGQGGEKLFF
NA TRBJ1-1 TRBV25-1 NA 17 TGTGCCAGCAGTGACCGGGTCTCACTTACTGGGAACACTGAAGCTTTCTTT CASSDRVSLTGNTEAFF
NA TRBJ1-1 TRBV2 TRBD1 14 TGTGCCAGCAGGCAACAGGGGAGGAACACTGAAGCTTTCTTT CASRQQGRNTEAFF
NA TRBJ1-6 TRBV7-9 NA 12 TGTGCCAGCAGCGGCTTACCTCCACCCCTCCACTTT CASSGLPPPLHF
NA TRBJ1-4 TRBV18 NA 16 TGTGCCAGCTCCGACCAGGTGGGGAGGAGTAATGAAAAACTGTTTTTT CASSDQVGRSNEKLFF
NA TRBJ2-3 TRBV25-1 TRBD2 16 TGTGCCAGCAGTGAACGGCGGGGGGGCCGTGCAGATACGCAGTATTTT CASSERRGGRADTQYF
NA TRBJ2-7 TRBV29-1 NA 12 TGCAGCGTTGCTAGGGTCCCCTACGAGCAGTACTTC CSVARVPYEQYF
NA TRBJ2-3 TRBV7-6 NA 15 TGTGCCAGCAGCTTTGATAGCGGCTCCACAGATACGCAGTATTTT CASSFDSGSTDTQYF
NA TRBJ1-2 TRBV18 NA 15 TGTGCCAGCTCACCGAGTTCAGACACTAACTATGGCTACACCTTC CASSPSSDTNYGYTF
NA TRBJ2-1 TRBV5-1 NA 16 TGCGCCAGCAGCTTAGGGGAGGTTAGATACTACAATGAGCAGTTCTTC CASSLGEVRYYNEQFF
NA TRBJ2-3 TRBV2 TRBD2 16 TGTGCCAGCAGTTTTCTAGCGGGATTAATCACAGATACGCAGTATTTT CASSFLAGLITDTQYF
NA TRBJ2-7 TRBV6-5 NA 13 TGTGCCAGCAGTATACAGTTTACCTACGAGCAGTACTTC CASSIQFTYEQYF
NA TRBJ2-2 TRBV10-3 NA 18 TGTGCCATCAGTGCAAAAACCGACAGCGGCCTCGGGACCGGGGAGCTGTTTTTT CAISAKTDSGLGTGELFF
NA TRBJ2-7 TRBV5-1 TRBD2 13 TGCGCCAGCAAACAACTAGCGGGAGACGAGCAGTACTTC CASKQLAGDEQYF
NA TRBJ1-5 TRBV30 NA 15 TGTGCCTGGGGATTAGGGGCCCCGGGGTATCAGCCCCAGCATTTT CAWGLGAPGYQPQHF
NA TRBJ1-5 TRBV19 NA 15 TGTGCCAGTAGTATTACCCCCAGAGGTAATCAGCCCCAGCATTTT CASSITPRGNQPQHF
NA TRBJ2-4 TRBV7-2 NA 16 TGTGCCAGCAGCTTACCAGACGGGTTAGCCAAAAACATTCAGTACTTC CASSLPDGLAKNIQYF
NA TRBJ1-3 TRBV11-3 NA 16 TGTGCCAGCAGCGCTCAGACAGGAGACTCTGGAAACACCATATATTTT CASSAQTGDSGNTIYF
NA TRBJ1-1 TRBV27 TRBD1 17 TGTGCCAGCAGTCCTGCTGGGACAGGGGGCTTATTTGTGAAGCTTCTCTTT CASSPAGTGGLFVKLLF
NA TRBJ1-3 TRBV7-3 TRBD1 13 TGTGCCAGCAGCTCGGGACAGGGAAACACCATATATTTT CASSSGQGNTIYF
NA TRBJ2-1 TRBV11-2 NA 15 TGTGCCAGCAGCTTAGGAGTCGGACCCGTTGGTGAGCAGTTCTTC CASSLGVGPVGEQFF
NA TRBJ1-1 TRBV7-9 NA 13 TGTGCCAGCAGCTTTTACGGGAACACTGAAGCTTTCTTT CASSFYGNTEAFF
NA TRBJ1-5 TRBV28 NA 16 TGTGCCAGCAGCCTCTTGACAGTAGGAAGCAATCAGCCCCAGCATTTT CASSLLTVGSNQPQHF
NA TRBJ2-2 TRBV5-1 NA 13 TGCGCCAGCAGCGAGACAGTCACCGGGGAGCTGTTTTTT CASSETVTGELFF
NA TRBJ2-1 TRBV5-1 TRBD2 16 TGCGCCAGCAGCTTCCCCCTAGCGGGAGTATACAATGAGCAGTTCTTC CASSFPLAGVYNEQFF
once TRBJ2-7 TRBV4-2 NA 14 TGTGCCAGCAGCCAAGATTCCAACCGGGACGAACAGTACTTC CASSQDSNRDEQYF
NA TRBJ2-7 TRBV7-9 NA 12 TGTGCCAGCAGCCGGGGCGACACCGAGCAGTACTTC CASSRGDTEQYF
NA TRBJ2-5 TRBV16 NA 13 TGTGCCAGCAGCCCCCGGACAGCCCTGGCCCAGTACTTC CASSPRTALAQYF
NA TRBJ2-7 TRBV19 TRBD2 14 TGTGCCAGTAGTATCTCGGGGGGAATTTACGAGCAGTACTTC CASSISGGIYEQYF
NA TRBJ1-4 TRBV5-8 NA 12 TGTGCCAGCGGTCGGGTTAATGAAAAACTGTTTTTT CASGRVNEKLFF
NA TRBJ2-7 TRBV6-5 TRBD2 13 TGTGCCAGCAGGCTAGCGGGAGGTTACGAGCAGTACTTC CASRLAGGYEQYF
NA TRBJ2-5 TRBV7-9 NA 13 TGTGCCAGCAGCCCCGACAGCCAAGAGACCCAGTACTTC CASSPDSQETQYF